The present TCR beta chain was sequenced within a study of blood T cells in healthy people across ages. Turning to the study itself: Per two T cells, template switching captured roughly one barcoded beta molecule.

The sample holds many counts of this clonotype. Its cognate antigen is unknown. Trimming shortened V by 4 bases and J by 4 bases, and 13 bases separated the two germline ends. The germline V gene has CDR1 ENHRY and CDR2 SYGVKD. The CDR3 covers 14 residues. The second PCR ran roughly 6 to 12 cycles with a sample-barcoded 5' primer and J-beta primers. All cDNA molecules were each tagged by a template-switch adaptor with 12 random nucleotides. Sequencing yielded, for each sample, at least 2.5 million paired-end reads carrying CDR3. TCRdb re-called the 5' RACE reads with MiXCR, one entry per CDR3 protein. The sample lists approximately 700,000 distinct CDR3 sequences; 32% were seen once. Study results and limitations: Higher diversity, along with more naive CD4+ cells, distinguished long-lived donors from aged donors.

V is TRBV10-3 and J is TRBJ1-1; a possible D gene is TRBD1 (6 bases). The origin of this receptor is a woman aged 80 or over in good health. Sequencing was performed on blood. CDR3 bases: TGTGCCATCAGTGGGGGGGGCCCGAGCACTGAAGCTTTCTTT. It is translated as CAISGGGPSTEAFF.